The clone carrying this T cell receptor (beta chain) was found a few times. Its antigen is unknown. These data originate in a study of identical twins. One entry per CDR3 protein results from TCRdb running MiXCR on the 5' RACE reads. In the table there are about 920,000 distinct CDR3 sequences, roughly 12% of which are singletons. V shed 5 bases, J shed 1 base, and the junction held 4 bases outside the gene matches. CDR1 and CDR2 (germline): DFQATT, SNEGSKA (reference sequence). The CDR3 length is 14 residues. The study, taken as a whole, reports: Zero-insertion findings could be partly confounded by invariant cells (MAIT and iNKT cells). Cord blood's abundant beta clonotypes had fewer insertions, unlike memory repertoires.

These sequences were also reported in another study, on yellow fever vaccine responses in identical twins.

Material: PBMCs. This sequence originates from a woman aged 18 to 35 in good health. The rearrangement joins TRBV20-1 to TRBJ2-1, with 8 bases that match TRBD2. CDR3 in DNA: TGCAGTGCTCCTTCGGGGGGGTCCTACAATGAGCAGTTCTTC. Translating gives CSAPSGGSYNEQFF.